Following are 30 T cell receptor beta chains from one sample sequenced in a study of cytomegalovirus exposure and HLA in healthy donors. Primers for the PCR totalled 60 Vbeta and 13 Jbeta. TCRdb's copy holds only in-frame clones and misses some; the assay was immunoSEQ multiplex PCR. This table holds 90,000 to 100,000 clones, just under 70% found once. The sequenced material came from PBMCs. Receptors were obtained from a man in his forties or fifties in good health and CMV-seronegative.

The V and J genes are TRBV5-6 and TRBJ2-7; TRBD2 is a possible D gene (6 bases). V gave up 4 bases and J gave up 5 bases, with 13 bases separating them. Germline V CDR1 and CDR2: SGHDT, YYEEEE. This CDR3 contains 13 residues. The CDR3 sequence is CASSAGSFNEQYF. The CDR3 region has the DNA TGTGCCAGCAGCGCGGGATCTTTCAACGAGCAGTACTTC.

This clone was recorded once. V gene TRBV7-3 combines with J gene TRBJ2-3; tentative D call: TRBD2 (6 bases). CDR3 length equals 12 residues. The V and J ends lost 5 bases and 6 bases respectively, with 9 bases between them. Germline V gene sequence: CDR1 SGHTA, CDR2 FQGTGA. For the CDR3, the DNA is TGTGCCAGCAGCCGGGCGGGGGATACGCAGTATTTT. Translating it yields CASSRAGDTQYF.

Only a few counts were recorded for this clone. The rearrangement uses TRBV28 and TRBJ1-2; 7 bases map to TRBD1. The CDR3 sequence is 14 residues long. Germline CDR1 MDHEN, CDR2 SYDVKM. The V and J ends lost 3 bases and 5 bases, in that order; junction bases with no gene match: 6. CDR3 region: CASSFGYRGYGYTF. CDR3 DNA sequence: TGTGCCAGCAGTTTTGGGTACAGGGGATATGGCTACACCTTC.

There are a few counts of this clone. CDR3 sequence: CASSSTQGYDLYGYTF. CDR3 DNA sequence: TGTGCCAGCAGCTCGACACAGGGGTATGATTTGTATGGCTACACCTTC. The genes are TRBV5-4 and TRBJ1-2, with 7 nucleotides matching TRBD1. CDR3 length: 16 amino acids. The V gene end was trimmed by 3 bases and the J gene end by 5 bases; junction bases not matched to a gene: 13. Germline CDR1 and CDR2: SGHNT and YYREEE (reference sequence). The full variable domain, completed using reference TRBV5-4 and TRBJ1-2, is ETGVTQSPTHLIKTRGQQVTLRCSSQSGHNTVSWYQQALGQGPQFIFQYYREEENGRGNFPPRFSGLQFPNYSSELNVNALELDDSALYLCASSSTQGYDLYGYTFGSGTRLTVV.

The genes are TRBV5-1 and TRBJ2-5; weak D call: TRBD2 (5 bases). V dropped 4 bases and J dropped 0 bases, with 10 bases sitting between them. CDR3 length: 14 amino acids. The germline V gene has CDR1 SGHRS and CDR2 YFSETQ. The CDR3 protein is CASSLQRNQETQYF. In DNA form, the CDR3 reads TGCGCCAGCAGCCTACAGCGGAACCAAGAGACCCAGTACTTC.

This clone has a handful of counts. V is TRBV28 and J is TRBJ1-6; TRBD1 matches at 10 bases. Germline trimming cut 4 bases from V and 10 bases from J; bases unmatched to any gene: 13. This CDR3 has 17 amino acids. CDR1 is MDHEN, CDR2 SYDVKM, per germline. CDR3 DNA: TGTGCCAGCAGTTCCCCGGGACAGGGGACCTCTAGGTCACCCCTCCACTTT. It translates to CASSSPGQGTSRSPLHF.

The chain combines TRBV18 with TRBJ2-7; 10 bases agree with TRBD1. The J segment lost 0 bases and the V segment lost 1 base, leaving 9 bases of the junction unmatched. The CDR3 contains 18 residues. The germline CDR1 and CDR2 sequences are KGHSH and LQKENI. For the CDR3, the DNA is TGTGCCAGCTCACCACAGAGACAGGGGGCGCTGAGCTCCTACGAGCAGTACTTC. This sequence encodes CASSPQRQGALSSYEQYF.

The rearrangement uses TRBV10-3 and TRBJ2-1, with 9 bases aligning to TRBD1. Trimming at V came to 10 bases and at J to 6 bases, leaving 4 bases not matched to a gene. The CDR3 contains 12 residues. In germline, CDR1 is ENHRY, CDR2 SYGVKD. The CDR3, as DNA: TGTGCCAGCCGACAGGGGGGCAATGAGCAGTTCTTC. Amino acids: CASRQGGNEQFF.

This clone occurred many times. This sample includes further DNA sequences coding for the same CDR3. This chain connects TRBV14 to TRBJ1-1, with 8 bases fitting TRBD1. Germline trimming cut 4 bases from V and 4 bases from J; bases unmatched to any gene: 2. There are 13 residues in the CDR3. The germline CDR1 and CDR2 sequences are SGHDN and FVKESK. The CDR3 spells CASSPRGPTEAFF. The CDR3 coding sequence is TGTGCCAGCAGCCCCAGGGGGCCCACTGAAGCTTTCTTT.

The CDR3 loop is CASSQDGKFDEQFF. For the CDR3, the DNA is TGCGCCAGCAGCCAGGACGGGAAATTCGATGAGCAGTTCTTC. The V and J genes are TRBV4-1 and TRBJ2-1; tentative D call: TRBD2 (5 bases). Germline CDR1 reads MGHRA; CDR2 reads YSYEKL. The CDR3 runs 14 residues. Trimming shortened V by 3 bases and J by 8 bases, and 14 bases separated the two germline ends.

In DNA, the CDR3 is TGTGCCAGCAGCTTAGCCCTATCGGGGGAGCAGTACGTC. Protein sequence: CASSLALSGEQYV. The V and J genes are TRBV11-2 and TRBJ2-7, with D maybe TRBD2 (5 bases). Between the trimmed V and J ends, which lost 1 base and 7 bases, there was a span of 11 bases. In germline, CDR1 is SGHAT, CDR2 FQNNGV. This CDR3 has 13 amino acids.

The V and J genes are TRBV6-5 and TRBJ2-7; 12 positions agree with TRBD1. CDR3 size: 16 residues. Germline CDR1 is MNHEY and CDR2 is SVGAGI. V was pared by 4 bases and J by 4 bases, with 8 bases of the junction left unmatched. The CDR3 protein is CASSLPGQGAIYEQYF. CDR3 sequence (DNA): TGTGCCAGCAGTTTACCGGGACAGGGGGCGATTTACGAGCAGTACTTC.

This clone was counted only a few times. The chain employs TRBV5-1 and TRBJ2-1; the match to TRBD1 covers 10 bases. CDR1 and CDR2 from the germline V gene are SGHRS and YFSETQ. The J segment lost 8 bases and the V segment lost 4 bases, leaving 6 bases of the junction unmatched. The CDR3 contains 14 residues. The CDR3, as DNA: TGCGCCAGCAGCGGAAAGACAGGGGGCCATGAGCAGTTCTTC. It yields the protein CASSGKTGGHEQFF.

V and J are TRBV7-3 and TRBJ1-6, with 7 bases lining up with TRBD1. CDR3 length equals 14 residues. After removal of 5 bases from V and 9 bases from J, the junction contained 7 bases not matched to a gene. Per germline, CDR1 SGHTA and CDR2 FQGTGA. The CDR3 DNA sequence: TGTGCCAGCAGCCAAACAGGGGACGGTTCACCCCTCCACTTT. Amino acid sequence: CASSQTGDGSPLHF.

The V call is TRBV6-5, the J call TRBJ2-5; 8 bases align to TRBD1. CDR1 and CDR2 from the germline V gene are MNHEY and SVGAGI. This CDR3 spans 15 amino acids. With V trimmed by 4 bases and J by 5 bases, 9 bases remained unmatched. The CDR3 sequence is CASSSRTGRFETQYF. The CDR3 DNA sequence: TGTGCCAGCAGTTCGCGGACAGGGAGGTTCGAGACCCAGTACTTC.

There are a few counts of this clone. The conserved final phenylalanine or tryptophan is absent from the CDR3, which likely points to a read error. The CDR3 sequence is CASSLARERRTQYV. CDR3 nucleotide sequence: TGTGCCAGCAGCTTAGCGCGGGAGCGCCGTACGCAGTATGTT. This chain links TRBV7-8 with TRBJ2-3; TRBD2 agrees at 7 bases. Trimming at V came to 0 bases and at J to 8 bases, leaving 5 bases not matched to a gene. From germline, CDR1 is SGHVS and CDR2 FQNEAQ. The CDR3 contains 14 residues.

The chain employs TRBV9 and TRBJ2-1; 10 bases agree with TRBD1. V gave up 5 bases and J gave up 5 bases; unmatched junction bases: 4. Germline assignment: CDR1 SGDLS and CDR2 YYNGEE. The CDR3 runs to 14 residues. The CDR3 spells CASRRGQGNNEQFF. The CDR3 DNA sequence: TGTGCCAGCAGAAGGGGACAGGGGAACAATGAGCAGTTCTTC. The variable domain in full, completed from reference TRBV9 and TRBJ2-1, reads DSGVTQTPKHLITATGQRVTLRCSPRSGDLSVYWYQQSLDQGLQFLIQYYNGEERAKGNILERFSAQQFPDLHSELNLSSLELGDSALYFCASRRGQGNNEQFFGPGTRLTVL.

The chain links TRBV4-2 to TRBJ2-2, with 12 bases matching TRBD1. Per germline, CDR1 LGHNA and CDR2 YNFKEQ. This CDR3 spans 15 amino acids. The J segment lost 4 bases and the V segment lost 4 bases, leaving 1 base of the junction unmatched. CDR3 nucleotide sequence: TGTGCCAGCAGCCGGGACAGGGGGCTCACCGGGGAGCTGTTTTTT. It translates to CASSRDRGLTGELFF.

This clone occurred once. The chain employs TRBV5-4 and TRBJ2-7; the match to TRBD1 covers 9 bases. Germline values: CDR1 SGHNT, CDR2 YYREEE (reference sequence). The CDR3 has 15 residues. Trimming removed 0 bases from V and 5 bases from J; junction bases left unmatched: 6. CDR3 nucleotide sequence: TGTGCCAGCAGCTTGGCCGGGGACAGGGCGCACGAGCAGTACTTC. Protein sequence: CASSLAGDRAHEQYF.

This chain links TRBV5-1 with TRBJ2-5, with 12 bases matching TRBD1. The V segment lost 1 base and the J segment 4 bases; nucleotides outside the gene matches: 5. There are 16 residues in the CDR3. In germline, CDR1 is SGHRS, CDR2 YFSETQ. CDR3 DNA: TGCGCCAGCAGCTTGCAGGGACAGGGGGCGGGAGAGACCCAGTACTTC. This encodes CASSLQGQGAGETQYF.

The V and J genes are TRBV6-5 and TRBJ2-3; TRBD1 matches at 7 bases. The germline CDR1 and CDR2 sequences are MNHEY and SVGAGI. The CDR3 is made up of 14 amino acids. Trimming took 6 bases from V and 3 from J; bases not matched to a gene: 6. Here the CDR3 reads CASRQGTATDTQYF. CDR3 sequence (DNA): TGTGCCAGCAGGCAGGGGACAGCTACAGATACGCAGTATTTT.

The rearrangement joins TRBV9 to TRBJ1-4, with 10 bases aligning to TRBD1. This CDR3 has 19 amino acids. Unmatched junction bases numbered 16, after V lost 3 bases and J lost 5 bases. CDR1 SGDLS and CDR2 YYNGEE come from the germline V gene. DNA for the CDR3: TGTGCCAGCAGCGCCGGGGTGGGACAGGGGTATCAGAGGAATGAAAAACTGTTTTTT. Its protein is CASSAGVGQGYQRNEKLFF.

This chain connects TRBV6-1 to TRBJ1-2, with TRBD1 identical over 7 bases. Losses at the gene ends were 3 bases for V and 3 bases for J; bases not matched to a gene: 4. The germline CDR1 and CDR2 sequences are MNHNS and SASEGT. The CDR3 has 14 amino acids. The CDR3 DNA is TGTGCCAGCAGTGACCCGACAGGGTACTATGGCTACACCTTC. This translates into CASSDPTGYYGYTF.

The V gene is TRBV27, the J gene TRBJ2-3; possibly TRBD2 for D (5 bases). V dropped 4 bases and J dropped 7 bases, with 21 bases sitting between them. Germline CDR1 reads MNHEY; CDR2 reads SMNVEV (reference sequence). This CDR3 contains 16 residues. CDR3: CASSSGRGAPGYTQYF. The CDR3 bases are TGTGCCAGCAGTTCTGGCCGGGGAGCTCCCGGGTATACGCAGTATTTT.

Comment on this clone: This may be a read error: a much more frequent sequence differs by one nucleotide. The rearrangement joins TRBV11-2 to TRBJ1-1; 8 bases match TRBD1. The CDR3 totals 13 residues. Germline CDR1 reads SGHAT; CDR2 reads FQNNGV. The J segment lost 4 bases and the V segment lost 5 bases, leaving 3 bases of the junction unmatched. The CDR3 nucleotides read TGTGCCAGCAGCACACAGGGGGGCACTGAAGCTTTCTTT. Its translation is CASSTQGGTEAFF.

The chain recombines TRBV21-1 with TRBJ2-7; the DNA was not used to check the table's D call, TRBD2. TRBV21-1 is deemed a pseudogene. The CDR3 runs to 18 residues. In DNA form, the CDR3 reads TGTGCCAGCAGCAAAGGGGGCAGAAAACTAGCGGGAGCACGGGAGCAGTACGTC. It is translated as CASSKGGRKLAGAREQYV.

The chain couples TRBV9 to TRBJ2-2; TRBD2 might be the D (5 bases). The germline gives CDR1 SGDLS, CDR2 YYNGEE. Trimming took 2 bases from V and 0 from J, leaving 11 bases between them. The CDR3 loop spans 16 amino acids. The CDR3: CASSVRGDTNTGELFF. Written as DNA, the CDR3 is TGTGCCAGCAGCGTTCGGGGAGACACGAACACCGGGGAGCTGTTTTTT.

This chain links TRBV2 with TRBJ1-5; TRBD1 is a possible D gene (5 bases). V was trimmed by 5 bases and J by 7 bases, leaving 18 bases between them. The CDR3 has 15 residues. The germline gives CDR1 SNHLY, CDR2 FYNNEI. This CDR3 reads CASSYGVRVEQPQHF. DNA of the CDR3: TGTGCCAGCAGTTACGGTGTCAGGGTCGAGCAGCCCCAGCATTTT.

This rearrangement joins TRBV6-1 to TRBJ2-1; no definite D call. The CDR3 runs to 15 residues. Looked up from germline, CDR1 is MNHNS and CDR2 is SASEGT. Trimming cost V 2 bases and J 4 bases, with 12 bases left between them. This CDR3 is CASSESASLYNEQFF. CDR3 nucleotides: TGTGCCAGCAGTGAATCGGCTAGTCTTTACAATGAGCAGTTCTTC.

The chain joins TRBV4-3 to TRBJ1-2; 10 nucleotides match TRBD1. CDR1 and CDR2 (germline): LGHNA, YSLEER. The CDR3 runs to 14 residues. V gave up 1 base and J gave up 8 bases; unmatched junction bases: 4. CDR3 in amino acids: CASSQVGTGDGYTF. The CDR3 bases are TGCGCCAGCAGCCAAGTCGGGACAGGGGACGGCTACACCTTC.